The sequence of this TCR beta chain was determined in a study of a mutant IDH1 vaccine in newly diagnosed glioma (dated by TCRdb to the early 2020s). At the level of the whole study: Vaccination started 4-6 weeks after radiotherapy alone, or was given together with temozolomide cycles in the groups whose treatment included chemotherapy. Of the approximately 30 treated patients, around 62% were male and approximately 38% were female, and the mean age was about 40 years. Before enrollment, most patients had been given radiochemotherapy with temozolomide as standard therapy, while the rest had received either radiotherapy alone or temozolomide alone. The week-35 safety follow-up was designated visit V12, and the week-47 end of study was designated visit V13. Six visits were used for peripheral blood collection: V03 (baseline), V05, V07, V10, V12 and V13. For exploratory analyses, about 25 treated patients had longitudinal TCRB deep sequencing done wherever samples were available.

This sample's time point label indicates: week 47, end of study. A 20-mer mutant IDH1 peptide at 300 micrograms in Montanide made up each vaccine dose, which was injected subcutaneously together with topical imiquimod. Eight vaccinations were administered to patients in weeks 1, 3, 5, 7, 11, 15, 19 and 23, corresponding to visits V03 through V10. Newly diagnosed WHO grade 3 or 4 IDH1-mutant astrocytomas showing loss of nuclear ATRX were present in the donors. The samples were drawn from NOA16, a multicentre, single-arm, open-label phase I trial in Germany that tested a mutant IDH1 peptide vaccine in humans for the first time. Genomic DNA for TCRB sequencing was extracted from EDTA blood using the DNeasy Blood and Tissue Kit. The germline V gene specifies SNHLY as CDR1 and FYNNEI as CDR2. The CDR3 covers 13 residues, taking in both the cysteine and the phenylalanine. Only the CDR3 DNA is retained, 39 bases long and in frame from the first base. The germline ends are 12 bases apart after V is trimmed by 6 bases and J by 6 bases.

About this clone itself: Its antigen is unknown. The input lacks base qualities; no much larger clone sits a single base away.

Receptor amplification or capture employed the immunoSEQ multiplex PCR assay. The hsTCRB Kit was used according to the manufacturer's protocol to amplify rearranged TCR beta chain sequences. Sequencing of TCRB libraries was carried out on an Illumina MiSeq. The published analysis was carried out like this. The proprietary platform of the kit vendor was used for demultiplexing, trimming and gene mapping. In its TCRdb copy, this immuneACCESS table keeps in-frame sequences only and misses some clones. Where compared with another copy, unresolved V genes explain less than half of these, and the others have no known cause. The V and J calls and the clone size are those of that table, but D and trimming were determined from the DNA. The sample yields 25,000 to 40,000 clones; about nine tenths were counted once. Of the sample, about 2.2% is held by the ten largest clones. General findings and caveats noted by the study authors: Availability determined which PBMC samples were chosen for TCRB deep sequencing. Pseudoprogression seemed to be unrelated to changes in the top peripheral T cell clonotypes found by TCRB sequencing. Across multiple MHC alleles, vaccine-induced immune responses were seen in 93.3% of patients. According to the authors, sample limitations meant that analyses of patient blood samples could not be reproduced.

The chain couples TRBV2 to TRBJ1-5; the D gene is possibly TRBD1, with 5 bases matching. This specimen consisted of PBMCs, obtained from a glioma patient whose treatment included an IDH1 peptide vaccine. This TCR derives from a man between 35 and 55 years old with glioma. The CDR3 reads CASSVGGGQPQHF. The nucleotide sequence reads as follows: TGTGCCAGCAGCGTCGGGGGGGGTCAGCCCCAGCATTTT. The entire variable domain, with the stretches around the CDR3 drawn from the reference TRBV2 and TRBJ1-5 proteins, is EPEVTQTPSHQVTQMGQEVILRCVPISNHLYFYWYRQILGQKVEFLVSFYNNEISEKSEIFDDQFSVERPDGSNFTLKIRSTKLEDSAMYFCASSVGGGQPQHFGDGTRLSIL.